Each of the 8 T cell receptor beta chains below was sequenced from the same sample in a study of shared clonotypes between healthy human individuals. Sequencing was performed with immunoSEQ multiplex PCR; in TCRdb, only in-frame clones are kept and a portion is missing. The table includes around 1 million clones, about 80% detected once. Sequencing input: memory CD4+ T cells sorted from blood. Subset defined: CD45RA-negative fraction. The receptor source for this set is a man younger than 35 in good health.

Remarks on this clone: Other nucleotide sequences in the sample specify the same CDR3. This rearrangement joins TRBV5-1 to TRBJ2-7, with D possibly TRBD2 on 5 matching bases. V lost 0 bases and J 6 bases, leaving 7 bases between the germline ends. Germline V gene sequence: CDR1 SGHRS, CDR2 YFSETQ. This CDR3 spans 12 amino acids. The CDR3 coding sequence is TGCGCCAGCAGCTTGGGGGCGGGCGAGCAGTACTTC. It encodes CASSLGAGEQYF. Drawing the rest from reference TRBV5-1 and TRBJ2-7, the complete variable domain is KAGVTQTPRYLIKTRGQQVTLSCSPISGHRSVSWYQQTPGQGLQFLFEYFSETQRNKGNFPGRFSGRQFSNSRSEMNVSTLELGDSALYLCASSLGAGEQYFGPGTRLTVT.

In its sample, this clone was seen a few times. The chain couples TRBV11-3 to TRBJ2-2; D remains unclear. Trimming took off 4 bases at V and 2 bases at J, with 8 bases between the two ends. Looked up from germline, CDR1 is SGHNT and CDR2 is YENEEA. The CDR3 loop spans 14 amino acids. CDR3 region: CASSSPANTGELFF. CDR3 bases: TGTGCCAGCAGCTCACCAGCAAACACCGGGGAGCTGTTTTTT. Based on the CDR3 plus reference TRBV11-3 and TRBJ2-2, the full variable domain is EAGVVQSPRYKIIEKKQPVAFWCNPISGHNTLYWYLQNLGQGPELLIRYENEEAVDDSQLPKDRFSAERLKGVDSTLKIQPAELGDSAVYLCASSSPANTGELFFGEGSRLTVL.

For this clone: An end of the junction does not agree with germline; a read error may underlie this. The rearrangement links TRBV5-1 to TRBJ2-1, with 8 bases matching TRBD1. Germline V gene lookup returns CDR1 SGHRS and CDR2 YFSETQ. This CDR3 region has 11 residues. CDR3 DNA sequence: TGCGCCAGCAGCTTGGAGGGGACAGGTATCTTC. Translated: CASSLEGTGIF.

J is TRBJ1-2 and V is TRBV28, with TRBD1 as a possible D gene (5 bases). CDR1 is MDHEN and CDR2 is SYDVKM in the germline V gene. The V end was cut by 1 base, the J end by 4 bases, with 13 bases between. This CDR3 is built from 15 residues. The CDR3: CASSLYQGKGYGYTF. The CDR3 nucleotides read TGTGCCAGCAGTTTATATCAGGGAAAAGGCTATGGCTACACCTTC.

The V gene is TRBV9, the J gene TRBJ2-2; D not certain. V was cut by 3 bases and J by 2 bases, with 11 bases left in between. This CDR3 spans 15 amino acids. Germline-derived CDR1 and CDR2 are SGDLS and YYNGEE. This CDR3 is CASSEGLLNTGELFF. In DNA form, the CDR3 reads TGTGCCAGCAGCGAGGGCCTACTTAACACCGGGGAGCTGTTTTTT.

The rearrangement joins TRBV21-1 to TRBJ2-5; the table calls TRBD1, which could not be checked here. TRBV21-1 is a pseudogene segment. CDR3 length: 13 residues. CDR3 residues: CASLTGRQETQYF. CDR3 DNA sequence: TGTGCCAGCTTGACAGGGCGACAAGAGACCCAGTACTTC.

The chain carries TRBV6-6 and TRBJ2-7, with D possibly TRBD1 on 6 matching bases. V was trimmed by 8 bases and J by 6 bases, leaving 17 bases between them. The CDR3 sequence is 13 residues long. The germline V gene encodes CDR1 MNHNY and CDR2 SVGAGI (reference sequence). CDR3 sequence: CASSPGQGSEQYF. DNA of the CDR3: TGTGCCAGCTCGCCTGGGCAGGGGTCCGAGCAGTACTTC.

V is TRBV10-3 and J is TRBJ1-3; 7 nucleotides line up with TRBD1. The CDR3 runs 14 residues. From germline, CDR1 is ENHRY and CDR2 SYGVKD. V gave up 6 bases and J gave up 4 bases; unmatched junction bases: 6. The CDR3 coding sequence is TGTGCCATCAGGACGACAGGGCCCGGAAACACCATATATTTT. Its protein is CAIRTTGPGNTIYF.